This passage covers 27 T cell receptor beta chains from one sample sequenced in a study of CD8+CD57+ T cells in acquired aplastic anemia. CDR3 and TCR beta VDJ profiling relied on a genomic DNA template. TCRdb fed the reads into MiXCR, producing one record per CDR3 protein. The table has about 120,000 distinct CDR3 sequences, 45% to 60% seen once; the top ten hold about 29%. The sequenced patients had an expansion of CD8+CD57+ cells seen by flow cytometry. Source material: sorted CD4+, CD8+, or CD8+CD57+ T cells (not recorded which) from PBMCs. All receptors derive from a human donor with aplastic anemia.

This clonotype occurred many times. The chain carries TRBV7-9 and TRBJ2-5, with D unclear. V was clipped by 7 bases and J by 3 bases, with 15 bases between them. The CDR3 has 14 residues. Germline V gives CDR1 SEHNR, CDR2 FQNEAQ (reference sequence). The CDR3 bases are TGTGCCAGCACCTCCTCCTGGGGTAAAGAGACCCAGTACTTC. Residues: CASTSSWGKETQYF.

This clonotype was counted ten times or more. CDR3 DNA sequence: TGTGCCACCAGCAGAGATAGAGGTTCTGCGGCGCCCCAGCATTTT. It codes for CATSRDRGSAAPQHF. This chain joins TRBV15 and TRBJ1-5, with D uncertain. CDR1 is LNHNV, CDR2 YYDKDF, per germline (reference sequence). CDR3 size: 15 residues. The V end was cut by 0 bases, the J end by 9 bases, with 15 bases between. The entire variable domain, with the rest obtained from reference TRBV15 and TRBJ1-5, is as follows: DAMVIQNPRYQVTQFGKPVTLSCSQTLNHNVMYWYQQKSSQAPKLLFHYYDKDFNNEADTPDNFQSRRPNTSFCFLDIRSPGLGDTAMYLCATSRDRGSAAPQHFGDGTRLSIL.

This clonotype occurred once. CDR3 region: CSGGRKDEQYF. For the CDR3, the DNA is TGCAGCGGGGGGAGGAAGGACGAGCAGTACTTC. This chain joins TRBV29-1 and TRBJ2-7; possibly TRBD2 for D (6 bases). V was pared by 7 bases and J by 5 bases, with 12 bases between. Germline-derived CDR1 and CDR2 are SQVTM and ANQGSEA. CDR3 length: 11 amino acids.

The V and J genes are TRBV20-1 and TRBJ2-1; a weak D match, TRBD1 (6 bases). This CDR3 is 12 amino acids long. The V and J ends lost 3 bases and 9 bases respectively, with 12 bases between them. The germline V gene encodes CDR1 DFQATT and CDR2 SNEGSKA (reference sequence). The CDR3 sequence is CSASGTTLEQFF. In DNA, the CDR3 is TGCAGTGCTAGTGGGACAACACTTGAGCAGTTCTTC.

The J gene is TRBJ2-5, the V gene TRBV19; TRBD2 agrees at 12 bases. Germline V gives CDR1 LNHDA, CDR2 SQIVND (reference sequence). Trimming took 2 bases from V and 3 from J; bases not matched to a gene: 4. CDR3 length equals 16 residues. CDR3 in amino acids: CASSISSGGAKETQYF. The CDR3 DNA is TGTGCCAGTAGTATATCTAGCGGGGGGGCCAAAGAGACCCAGTACTTC.

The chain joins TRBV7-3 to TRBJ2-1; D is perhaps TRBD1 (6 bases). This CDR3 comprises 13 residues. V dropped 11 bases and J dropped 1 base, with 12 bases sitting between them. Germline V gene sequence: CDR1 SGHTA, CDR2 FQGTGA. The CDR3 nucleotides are TGTGCCTGCTACAGGGCGTCCTACAATGAGCAGTTCTTC. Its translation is CACYRASYNEQFF.

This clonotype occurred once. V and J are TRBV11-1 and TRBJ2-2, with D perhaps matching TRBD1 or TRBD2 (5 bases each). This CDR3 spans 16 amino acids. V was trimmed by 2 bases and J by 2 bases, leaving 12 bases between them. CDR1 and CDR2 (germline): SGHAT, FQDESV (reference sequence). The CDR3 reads CASSLLGVLNTGELFF. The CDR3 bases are TGTGCCAGCAGCTTATTGGGGGTACTAAACACCGGGGAGCTGTTTTTT.

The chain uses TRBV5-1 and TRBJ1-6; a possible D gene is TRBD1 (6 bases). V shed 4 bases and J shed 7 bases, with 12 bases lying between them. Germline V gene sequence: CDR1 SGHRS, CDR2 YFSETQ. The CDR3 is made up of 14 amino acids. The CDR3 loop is CASSLQGSNSPLHF. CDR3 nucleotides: TGCGCCAGCAGCCTACAGGGTTCCAATTCACCCCTCCACTTT.

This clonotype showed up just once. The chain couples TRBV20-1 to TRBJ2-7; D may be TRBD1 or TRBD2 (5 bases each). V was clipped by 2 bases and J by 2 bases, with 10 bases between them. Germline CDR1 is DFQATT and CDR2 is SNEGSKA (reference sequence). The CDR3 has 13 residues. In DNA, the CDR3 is TGCAGTGCTAGACAGGGAGACACCTACGAGCAGTACTTC. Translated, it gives CSARQGDTYEQYF.

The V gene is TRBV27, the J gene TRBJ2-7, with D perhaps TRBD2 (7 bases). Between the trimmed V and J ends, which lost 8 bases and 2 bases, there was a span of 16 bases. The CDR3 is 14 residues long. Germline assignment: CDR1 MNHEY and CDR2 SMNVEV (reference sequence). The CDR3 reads CASRRGTTAYEQYF. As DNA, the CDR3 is TGTGCCAGCCGAAGGGGGACTACCGCCTACGAGCAGTACTTC.

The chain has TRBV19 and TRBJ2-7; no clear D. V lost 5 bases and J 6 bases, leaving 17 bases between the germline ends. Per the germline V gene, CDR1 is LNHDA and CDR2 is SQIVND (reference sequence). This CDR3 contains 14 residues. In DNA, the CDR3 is TGTGCCAGTAGTTTAGGTCCAGGTCGGAGCGAGCAGTACTTC. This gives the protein CASSLGPGRSEQYF.

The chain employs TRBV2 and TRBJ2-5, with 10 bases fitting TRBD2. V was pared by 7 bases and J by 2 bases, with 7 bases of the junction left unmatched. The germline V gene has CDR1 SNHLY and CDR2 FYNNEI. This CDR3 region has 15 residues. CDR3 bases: TGTGCCAGCAACACCCAGCGGGGGGGGCAAGAGACCCAGTACTTC. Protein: CASNTQRGGQETQYF.

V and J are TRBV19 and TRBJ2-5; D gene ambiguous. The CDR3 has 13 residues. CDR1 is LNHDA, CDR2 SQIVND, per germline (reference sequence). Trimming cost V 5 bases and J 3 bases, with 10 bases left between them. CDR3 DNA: TGTGCCAGTAGTTGGGCATTAGAAGAGACCCAGTACTTC. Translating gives CASSWALEETQYF.

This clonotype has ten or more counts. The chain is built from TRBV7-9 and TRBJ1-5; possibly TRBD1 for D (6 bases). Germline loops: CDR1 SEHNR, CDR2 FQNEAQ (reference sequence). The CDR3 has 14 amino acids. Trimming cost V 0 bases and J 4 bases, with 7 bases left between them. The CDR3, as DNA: TGTGCCAGCAGCTTAGCAGGGACAAATCAGCCCCAGCATTTT. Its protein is CASSLAGTNQPQHF. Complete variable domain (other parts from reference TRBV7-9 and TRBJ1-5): DTGVSQNPRHKITKRGQNVTFRCDPISEHNRLYWYRQTLGQGPEFLTYFQNEAQLEKSRLLSDRFSAERPKGSFSTLEIQRTEQGDSAMYLCASSLAGTNQPQHFGDGTRLSIL.

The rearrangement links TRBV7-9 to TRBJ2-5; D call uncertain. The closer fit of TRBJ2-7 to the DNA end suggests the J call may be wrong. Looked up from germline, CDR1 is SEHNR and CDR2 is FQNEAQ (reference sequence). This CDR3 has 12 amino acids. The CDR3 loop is CASSPSKNEQYF. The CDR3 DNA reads TGTGCCAGCAGCCCCTCGAAGAACGAGCAGTACTTC.

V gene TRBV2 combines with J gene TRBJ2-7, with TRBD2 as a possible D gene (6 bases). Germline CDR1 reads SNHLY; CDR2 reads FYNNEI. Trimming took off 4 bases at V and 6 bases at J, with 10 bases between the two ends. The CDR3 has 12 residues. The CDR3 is CASSVGGTEQYF. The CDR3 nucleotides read TGTGCCAGCAGTGTTGGAGGGACCGAGCAGTACTTC.

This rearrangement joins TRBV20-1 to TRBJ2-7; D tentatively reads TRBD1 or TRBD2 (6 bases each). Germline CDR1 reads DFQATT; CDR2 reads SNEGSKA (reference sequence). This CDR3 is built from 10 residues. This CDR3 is CSTGAYEQYF. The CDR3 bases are TGCAGCACGGGGGCGTACGAGCAGTACTTC.

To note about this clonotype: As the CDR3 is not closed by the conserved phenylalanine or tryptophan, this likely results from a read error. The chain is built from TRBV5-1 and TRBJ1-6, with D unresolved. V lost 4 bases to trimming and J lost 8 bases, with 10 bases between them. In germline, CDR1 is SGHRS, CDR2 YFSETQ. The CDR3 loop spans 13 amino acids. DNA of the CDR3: TGCGCCAGCAGCAGTGGGGATGATTCACCCCTCCACTTA. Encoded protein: CASSSGDDSPLHL.

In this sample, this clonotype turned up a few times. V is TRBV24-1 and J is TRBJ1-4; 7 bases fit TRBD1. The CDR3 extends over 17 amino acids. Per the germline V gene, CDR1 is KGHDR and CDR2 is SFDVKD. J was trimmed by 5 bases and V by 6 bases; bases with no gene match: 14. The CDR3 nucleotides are TGTGCCACCAGTTATCCCCACATGACAGGGCCAAATGAAAAACTGTTTTTT. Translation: CATSYPHMTGPNEKLFF.

CDR3 sequence (DNA): TGCAGTGCTAACGTTGGGGGGCTGGATGAGACCCAGTACTTC. Amino acid sequence: CSANVGGLDETQYF. The V call is TRBV20-1, the J call TRBJ2-5; D assignment may be TRBD1 or TRBD2 (6 bases each). The CDR3 loop spans 14 amino acids. V shed 4 bases and J shed 5 bases, with 17 bases lying between them. Germline loops: CDR1 DFQATT, CDR2 SNEGSKA (reference sequence).

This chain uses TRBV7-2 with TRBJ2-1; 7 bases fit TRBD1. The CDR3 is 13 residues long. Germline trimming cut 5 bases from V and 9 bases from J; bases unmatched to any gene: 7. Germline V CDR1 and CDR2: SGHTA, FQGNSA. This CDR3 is CASSQRRDSEQFF. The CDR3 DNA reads TGTGCCAGCAGCCAGCGCAGGGACAGTGAGCAGTTCTTC.

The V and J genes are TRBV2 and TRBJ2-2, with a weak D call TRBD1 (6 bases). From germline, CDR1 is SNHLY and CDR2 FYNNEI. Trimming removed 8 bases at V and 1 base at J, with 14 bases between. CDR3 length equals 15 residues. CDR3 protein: CASWYRAGNTGELFF. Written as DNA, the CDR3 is TGTGCCAGCTGGTACAGGGCGGGGAACACCGGGGAGCTGTTTTTT.

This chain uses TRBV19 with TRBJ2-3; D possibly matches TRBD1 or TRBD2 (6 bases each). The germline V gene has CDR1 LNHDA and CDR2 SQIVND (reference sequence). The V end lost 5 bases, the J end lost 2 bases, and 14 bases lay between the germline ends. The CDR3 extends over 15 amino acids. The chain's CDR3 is CASSPKGGPTDTQYF. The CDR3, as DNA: TGTGCCAGTAGTCCGAAGGGGGGCCCCACAGATACGCAGTATTTT.

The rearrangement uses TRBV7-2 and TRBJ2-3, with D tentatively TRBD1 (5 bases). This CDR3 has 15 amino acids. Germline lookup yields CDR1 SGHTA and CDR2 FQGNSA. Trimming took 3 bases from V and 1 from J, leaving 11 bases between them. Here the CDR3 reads CASSLGLVRTDTQYF. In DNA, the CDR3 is TGTGCCAGCAGCTTGGGGCTAGTGCGCACAGATACGCAGTATTTT. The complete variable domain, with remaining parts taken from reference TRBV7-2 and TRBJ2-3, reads GAGVSQSPSNKVTEKGKDVELRCDPISGHTALYWYRQSLGQGLEFLIYFQGNSAPDKSGLPSDRFSAERTGGSVSTLTIQRTQQEDSAVYLCASSLGLVRTDTQYFGPGTRLTVL.

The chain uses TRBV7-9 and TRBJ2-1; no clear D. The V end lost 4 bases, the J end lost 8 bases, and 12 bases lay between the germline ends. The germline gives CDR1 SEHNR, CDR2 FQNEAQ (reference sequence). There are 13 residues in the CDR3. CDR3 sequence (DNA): TGTGCCAGCAGCTCACCGTCGGAGTATGAGCAGTTCTTC. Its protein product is CASSSPSEYEQFF.

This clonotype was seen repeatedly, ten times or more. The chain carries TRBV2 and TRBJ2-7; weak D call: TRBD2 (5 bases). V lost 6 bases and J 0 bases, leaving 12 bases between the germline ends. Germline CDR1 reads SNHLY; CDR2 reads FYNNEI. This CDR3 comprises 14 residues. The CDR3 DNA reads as TGTGCCAGCAGCCTAGGGAGTCCCTCCTACGAGCAGTACTTC. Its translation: CASSLGSPSYEQYF. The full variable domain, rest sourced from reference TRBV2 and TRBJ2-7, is EPEVTQTPSHQVTQMGQEVILRCVPISNHLYFYWYRQILGQKVEFLVSFYNNEISEKSEIFDDQFSVERPDGSNFTLKIRSTKLEDSAMYFCASSLGSPSYEQYFGPGTRLTVT.

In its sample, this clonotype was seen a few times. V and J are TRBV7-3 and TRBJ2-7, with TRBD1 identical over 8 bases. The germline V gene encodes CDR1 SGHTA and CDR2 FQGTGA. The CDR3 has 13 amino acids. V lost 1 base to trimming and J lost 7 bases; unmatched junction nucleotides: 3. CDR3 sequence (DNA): TGTGCCAGCAGCTTAAGACAGGGGCGGGAGCAGTACTTC. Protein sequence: CASSLRQGREQYF.